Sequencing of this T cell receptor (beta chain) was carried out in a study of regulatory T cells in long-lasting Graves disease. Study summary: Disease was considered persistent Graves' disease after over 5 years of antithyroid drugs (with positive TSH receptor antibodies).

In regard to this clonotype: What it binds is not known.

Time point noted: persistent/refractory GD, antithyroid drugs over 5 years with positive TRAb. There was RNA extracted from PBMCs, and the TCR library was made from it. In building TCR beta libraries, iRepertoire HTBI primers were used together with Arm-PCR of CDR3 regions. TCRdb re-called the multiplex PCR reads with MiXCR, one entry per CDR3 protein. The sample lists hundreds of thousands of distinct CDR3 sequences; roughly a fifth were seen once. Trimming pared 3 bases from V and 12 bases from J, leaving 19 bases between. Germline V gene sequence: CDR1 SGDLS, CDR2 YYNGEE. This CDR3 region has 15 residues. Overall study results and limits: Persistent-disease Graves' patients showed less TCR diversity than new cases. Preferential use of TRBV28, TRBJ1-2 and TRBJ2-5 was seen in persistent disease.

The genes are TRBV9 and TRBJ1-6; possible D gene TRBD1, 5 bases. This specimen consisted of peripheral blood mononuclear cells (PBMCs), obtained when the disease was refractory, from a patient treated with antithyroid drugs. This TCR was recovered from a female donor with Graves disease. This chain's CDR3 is CASSATLAAGGPLHF. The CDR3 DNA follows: TGTGCCAGCAGCGCGACCTTAGCGGCCGGGGGACCCCTCCACTTT.